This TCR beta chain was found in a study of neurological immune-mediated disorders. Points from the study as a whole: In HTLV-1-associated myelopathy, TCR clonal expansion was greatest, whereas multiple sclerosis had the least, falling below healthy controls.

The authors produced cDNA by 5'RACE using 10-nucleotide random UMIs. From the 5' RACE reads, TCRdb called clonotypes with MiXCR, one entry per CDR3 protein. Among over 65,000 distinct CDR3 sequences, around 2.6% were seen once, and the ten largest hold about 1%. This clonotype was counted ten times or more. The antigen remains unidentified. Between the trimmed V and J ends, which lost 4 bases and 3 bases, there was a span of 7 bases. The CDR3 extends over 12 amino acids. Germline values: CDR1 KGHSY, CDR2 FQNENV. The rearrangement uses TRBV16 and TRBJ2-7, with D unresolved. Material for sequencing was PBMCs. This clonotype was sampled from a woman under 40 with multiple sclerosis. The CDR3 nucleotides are TGTGCCAGCAGCCGAGGTGGCTACGAGCAGTACTTC. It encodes CASSRGGYEQYF.